The sequence of this TCR beta chain was determined in a study of blood T cell repertoires in COVID-19. The CDR3 spans 13 residues. Between the trimmed V and J ends, which lost 7 bases and 4 bases, there was a span of 10 bases. Original data processing: Using reference gene primer amplification, nucleated cell counts were estimated. Sequenced by immunoSEQ multiplex PCR; TCRdb stores in-frame clones only, minus some. D and trimming were read from the DNA, whereas the V and J calls and clone size are those reported in that table. The sample records around 190,000 clones, 65% to 90% being singletons. The sequenced sample was peripheral blood. This chain connects TRBV12-3 or TRBV12-4 to TRBJ2-2; a possible D gene is TRBD1 (6 bases). The sequence came from a human donor in a cohort sampled during active COVID-19. The CDR3 DNA sequence: TGTGCCAGCAAAGTGGACAGCACCGGGGAGCTGTTTTTT. Amino acid sequence: CASKVDSTGELFF.